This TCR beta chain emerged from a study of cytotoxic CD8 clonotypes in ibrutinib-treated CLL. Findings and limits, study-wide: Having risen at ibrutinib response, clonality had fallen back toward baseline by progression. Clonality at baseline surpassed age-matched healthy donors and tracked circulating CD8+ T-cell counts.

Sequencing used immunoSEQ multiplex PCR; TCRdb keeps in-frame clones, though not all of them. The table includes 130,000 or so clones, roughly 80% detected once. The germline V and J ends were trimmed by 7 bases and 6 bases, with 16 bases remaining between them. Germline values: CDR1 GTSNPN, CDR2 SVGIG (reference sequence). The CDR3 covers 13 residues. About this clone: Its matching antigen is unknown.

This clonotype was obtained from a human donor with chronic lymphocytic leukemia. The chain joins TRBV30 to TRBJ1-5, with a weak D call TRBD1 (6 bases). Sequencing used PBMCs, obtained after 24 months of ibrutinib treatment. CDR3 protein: CAYSAGATQPQHF. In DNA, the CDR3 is TGTGCCTACTCAGCGGGGGCAACTCAGCCCCAGCATTTT.